The clone carrying this TCR beta chain was seen once. Its antigen is still unknown. The data were obtained in a study of identifying expanded T cells in peripheral blood. Healthy donors had no documented immune events, such as infections, while sampled. The assay was immunoSEQ multiplex PCR, and TCRdb's table has in-frame clones only and misses some. Altogether roughly 82,000 clones are present, around four fifths being singletons, with the ten largest covering around a sixth. General study points: Over about two and four weeks, about 17 and 20 clones changed, versus roughly 1.1 between replicates. Variance in clone template counts between approximately two-week samples significantly increased with total template count across all healthy donors.

This CDR3 contains 14 residues. The V gene's germline CDR1 is SGHAT and CDR2 FQNNGV. The ends were cut back, 0 bases at V and 0 bases at J, with 6 bases in the middle. Sequencing was carried out using blood. The TCR originated in a person between 18 and 75 years old in good health. This chain joins TRBV11-2 and TRBJ2-7; D is unclear. CDR3 amino acids: CASSLEVNSYEQYF. In nucleotides, the CDR3 is TGTGCCAGCAGCTTAGAGGTAAACTCCTACGAGCAGTACTTC.